The 18 T cell receptor beta chains in this list originate from one sample, sequenced in a study of blood T cell repertoires in COVID-19. Some clones are missing from TCRdb's copy, which holds only in-frame ones; the method was immunoSEQ multiplex PCR. The repertoire holds roughly 60,000 clones, with 92% as singletons. The sequencing input was peripheral blood. The source is a human donor in a cohort sampled during active COVID-19.

DNA for the CDR3: TGCGCCAGCAGCTTGGAGGTAGGGGGCTATGGCTACACCTTC. This translates into CASSLEVGGYGYTF. The rearrangement links TRBV5-1 to TRBJ1-2; D may be TRBD1 (6 bases). CDR1 and CDR2 from the germline V gene are SGHRS and YFSETQ. This CDR3 is built from 14 residues. V was clipped by 0 bases and J by 4 bases, with 10 bases between them.

The CDR3: CASSPYAGEKLFF. CDR3 DNA sequence: TGCGCCAGCAGCCCCTACGCGGGGGAAAAACTGTTTTTT. The chain is built from TRBV5-1 and TRBJ1-4; no reliable D call. The V gene's germline CDR1 is SGHRS and CDR2 YFSETQ. Trimming cost V 4 bases and J 8 bases, with 12 bases left between them. The CDR3 is 13 amino acids.

V is TRBV15 and J is TRBJ1-1; D not certain. CDR1 and CDR2 (germline): LNHNV, YYDKDF (reference sequence). The CDR3 consists of 13 residues. Trimming took off 4 bases at V and 11 bases at J, with 17 bases between the two ends. The CDR3 DNA reads as TGTGCCACCAGCATAGCGAGCAGCCTGCGTGCTTTCTTT. Protein: CATSIASSLRAFF.

V and J are TRBV19 and TRBJ2-1; 16 bases match TRBD2. V lost 7 bases and J lost 8; bases outside the gene matches: 11. The CDR3 is 17 amino acids. CDR1 is LNHDA, CDR2 SQIVND, per germline (reference sequence). This CDR3 is CASKGLAGGPGGDEQFF. The CDR3 nucleotides read TGTGCCAGTAAGGGACTAGCGGGGGGGCCCGGAGGGGATGAGCAGTTCTTC. Full variable domain (remainder filled in from reference TRBV19 and TRBJ2-1): DGGITQSPKYLFRKEGQNVTLSCEQNLNHDAMYWYRQDPGQGLRLIYYSQIVNDFQKGDIAEGYSVSREKKESFPLTVTSAQKNPTAFYLCASKGLAGGPGGDEQFFGPGTRLTVL.

This chain connects TRBV6-1 to TRBJ2-7, with D perhaps TRBD2 (5 bases). Looked up from germline, CDR1 is MNHNS and CDR2 is SASEGT. This CDR3 has 12 amino acids. V was cut by 2 bases and J by 4 bases, with 6 bases left in between. The CDR3 sequence is CASSETRYEQYF. The DNA for the CDR3 is TGTGCCAGCAGTGAAACTAGGTACGAGCAGTACTTC.

This clone was picked up a small number of times. The rearrangement joins TRBV19 to TRBJ1-5, with 8 bases identical to TRBD1. The CDR3 spans 15 residues. Germline loops: CDR1 LNHDA, CDR2 SQIVND (reference sequence). With 4 bases clipped from V and 6 bases from J, the junction kept 8 bases outside the gene matches. DNA of the CDR3: TGTGCCAGTAGTACATCTCAGGGGGCGATTCAGCCCCAGCATTTT. This gives the protein CASSTSQGAIQPQHF.

This chain joins TRBV5-1 and TRBJ1-1; D gene unclear. Germline assignment: CDR1 SGHRS and CDR2 YFSETQ. Trimming left V 0 bases short and J 7 bases short, with 10 bases between. This CDR3 spans 13 amino acids. The chain's CDR3 is CASSLGDFGEAFF. The DNA for the CDR3 is TGCGCCAGCAGCTTGGGAGATTTTGGTGAAGCTTTCTTT.

The chain links TRBV10-3 to TRBJ2-3; 10 nucleotides align to TRBD1. V shed 4 bases, J shed 3 bases, and the junction held 4 bases outside the gene matches. The CDR3 spans 15 residues. Germline V gene sequence: CDR1 ENHRY, CDR2 SYGVKD. The CDR3: CAISVGTGDTDTQYF. The CDR3 nucleotides read TGTGCCATCAGTGTTGGGACAGGGGATACAGATACGCAGTATTTT.

The rearrangement links TRBV18 to TRBJ1-1; maybe TRBD1 (6 bases). Germline CDR1 is KGHSH and CDR2 is LQKENI. Trimming pared 3 bases from V and 7 bases from J, leaving 12 bases between. CDR3 length equals 13 residues. As DNA, the CDR3 is TGTGCCAGCTCACCCCTTATACAGGGTGAAGCTTTCTTT. Its translation: CASSPLIQGEAFF.

The CDR3, as DNA: TGTGCCAGCAGCTTAGAACTAGTTTACACAGATACGCAGTATTTT. Its protein product is CASSLELVYTDTQYF. This chain uses TRBV7-2 with TRBJ2-3; maybe TRBD2 (5 bases). Germline-derived CDR1 and CDR2 are SGHTA and FQGNSA. There are 15 residues in the CDR3. The V and J ends lost 1 base and 2 bases respectively, with 10 bases between them.

This clone was detected a few times. The chain uses TRBV5-6 and TRBJ2-3; 13 bases line up with TRBD2. The CDR3 covers 17 residues. V gave up 4 bases and J gave up 5 bases; unmatched junction bases: 10. Per germline, CDR1 SGHDT and CDR2 YYEEEE. The DNA for the CDR3 is TGTGCCAGCAGCATAACTAGCGGGAGGGCCTCACAAGATACGCAGTATTTT. Amino acids: CASSITSGRASQDTQYF.

The chain has TRBV4-1 and TRBJ2-3; 7 bases line up with TRBD1. The ends lost 4 bases at V and 3 bases at J; junction bases unmatched: 10. The CDR3 extends over 16 amino acids. CDR1 is MGHRA and CDR2 is YSYEKL in the germline V gene. CDR3 residues: CASSPQQGRLTDTQYF. The CDR3 DNA is TGCGCCAGCAGCCCCCAACAGGGGCGGTTGACAGATACGCAGTATTTT.

In DNA, the CDR3 is TGTGCCAGCAGCCAAGGCAGGGGTAATACTAATGAAAAACTGTTTTTT. Protein sequence: CASSQGRGNTNEKLFF. The V gene is TRBV3-1 (or the pseudogene TRBV3-2), the J gene TRBJ1-4; D might be TRBD1 (6 bases). The V end was cut by 1 base, the J end by 2 bases, with 11 bases between. CDR3 length: 16 amino acids. The V gene's germline CDR1 is LGHDT and CDR2 YNNKEL (reference sequence).

The chain uses TRBV4-2 and TRBJ1-6; no reliable D call. CDR1 is LGHNA and CDR2 is YNFKEQ in the germline V gene. V was pared by 2 bases and J by 7 bases, with 12 bases between. The CDR3 consists of 15 residues. The CDR3 spells CASSQLEGENSPLHF. CDR3 coding DNA: TGTGCCAGCAGCCAACTTGAGGGCGAGAATTCACCCCTCCACTTT.

V gene TRBV7-2 combines with J gene TRBJ2-2, with D tentatively TRBD2 (6 bases). Germline-derived CDR1 and CDR2 are SGHTA and FQGNSA. This CDR3 is 13 amino acids long. V lost 7 bases and J lost 4, with 10 bases in between. The CDR3, as DNA: TGTGCCAGCATGTACGGGGGCACCGGGGAGCTGTTTTTT. Translation gives CASMYGGTGELFF.

This sequence joins TRBV15 and TRBJ2-1; 9 nucleotides align to TRBD2. The germline CDR1 and CDR2 sequences are LNHNV and YYDKDF (reference sequence). The CDR3 runs 17 residues. Trimming at V came to 2 bases and at J to 5 bases, leaving 10 bases not matched to a gene. The CDR3 region is CATSRLGGGAMHNEQFF. In DNA form, the CDR3 reads TGTGCCACCAGCAGATTGGGCGGGGGGGCCATGCACAATGAGCAGTTCTTC.

The chain combines TRBV13 with TRBJ2-7; 8 nucleotides match TRBD1. V shed 2 bases and J 7 bases; nucleotides not matched to a gene: 22. CDR3 length equals 19 residues. Per the germline V gene, CDR1 is PRHDT and CDR2 is FYEKMQ (reference sequence). The CDR3 loop is CASSLPARTSRTGRSEQYF. As DNA, the CDR3 is TGTGCCAGCAGCTTACCCGCCCGTACTTCTAGGACAGGGCGGAGTGAGCAGTACTTC.

This clone has just one count. The chain combines TRBV18 with TRBJ2-2, with TRBD1 as a possible D gene (5 bases). V was shortened by 2 bases and J by 8 bases, with 9 bases between the two germline ends. The CDR3 is 13 residues long. The germline V gene has CDR1 KGHSH and CDR2 LQKENI. CDR3 in amino acids: CASSPKGAGELFF. The CDR3 DNA is TGTGCCAGCTCACCAAAAGGGGCTGGGGAGCTGTTTTTT.